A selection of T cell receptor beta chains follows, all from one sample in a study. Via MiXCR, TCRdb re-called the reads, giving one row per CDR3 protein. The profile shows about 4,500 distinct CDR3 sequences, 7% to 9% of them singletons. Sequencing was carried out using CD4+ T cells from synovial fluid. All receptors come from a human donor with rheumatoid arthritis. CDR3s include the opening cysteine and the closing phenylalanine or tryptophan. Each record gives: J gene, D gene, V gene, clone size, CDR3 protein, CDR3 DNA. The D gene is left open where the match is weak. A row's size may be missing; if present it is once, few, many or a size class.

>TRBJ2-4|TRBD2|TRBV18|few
CASSPGASGRNIQYF
TGTGCCAGCTCACCGGGGGCTAGCGGGAGAAACATTCAGTACTTC
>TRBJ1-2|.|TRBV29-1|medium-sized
CSGDPTGLGDGYTF
TGCAGCGGAGACCCCACAGGGTTGGGGGATGGCTACACCTTC
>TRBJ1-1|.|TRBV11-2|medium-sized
CASSSDGNTEAFF
TGTGCCAGCAGCTCCGACGGGAACACTGAAGCTTTCTTT
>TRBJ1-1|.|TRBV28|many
CASGRVGITEAFF
TGTGCCAGCGGACGGGTTGGAATAACTGAAGCTTTCTTT
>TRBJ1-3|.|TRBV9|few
CASSGSTDTGNTIYF
TGTGCCAGCAGCGGATCGACAGATACTGGAAACACCATATATTTT
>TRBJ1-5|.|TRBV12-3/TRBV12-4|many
CASSYTGYQPQHF
TGTGCCAGCAGCTATACAGGGTATCAGCCCCAGCATTTT
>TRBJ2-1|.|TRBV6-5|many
CASNRDFLSSYNEQFF
TGTGCCAGCAACCGGGACTTTCTGAGCTCCTACAATGAGCAGTTCTTC
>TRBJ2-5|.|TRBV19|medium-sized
CASSSGQSQETQYF
TGTGCCAGTAGTAGCGGACAGAGCCAAGAGACCCAGTACTTC
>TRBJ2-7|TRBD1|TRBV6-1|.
CASRPPGQGIPYEQYF
TGTGCCAGCAGACCACCGGGACAGGGGATTCCCTACGAGCAGTACTTC
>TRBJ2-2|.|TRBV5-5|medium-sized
CASRIAGASTGELFF
TGTGCCAGCAGGATCGCGGGGGCCTCCACCGGGGAGCTGTTTTTT
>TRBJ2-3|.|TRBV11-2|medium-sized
CASSSSSSTDTQYF
TGTGCCAGCAGCTCCTCCAGTAGCACAGATACGCAGTATTTT
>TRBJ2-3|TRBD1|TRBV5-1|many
CASSLGQSSTDTQYF
TGCGCCAGCAGCCTGGGACAGTCTAGCACAGATACGCAGTATTTT
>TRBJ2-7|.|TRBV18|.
CASSPTGTDSYKQYF
TGTGCCAGCTCGCCGACCGGGACGGACTCCTACAAGCAGTACTTC
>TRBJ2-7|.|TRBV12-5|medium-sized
CASGSAGGAHGKEQYF
TGTGCTAGTGGTTCCGCCGGCGGGGCCCACGGGAAGGAGCAGTACTTC
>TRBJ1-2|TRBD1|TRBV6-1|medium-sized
CASSEQGDYGYTF
TGTGCCAGCAGTGAACAGGGGGACTATGGCTACACCTTC
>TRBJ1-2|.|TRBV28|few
CASSSNYGYTF
TGTGCCAGCAGCAGTAACTATGGCTACACCTTC
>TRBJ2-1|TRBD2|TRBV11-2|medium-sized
CASSPLGGKDEQFF
TGTGCCAGCAGCCCCCTCGGGGGGAAGGATGAGCAGTTCTTC
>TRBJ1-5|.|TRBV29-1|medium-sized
CSVWGGGAQPQHF
TGCAGCGTTTGGGGTGGGGGGGCTCAGCCCCAGCATTTT
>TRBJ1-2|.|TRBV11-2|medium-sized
CASSERGTGDTF
TGTGCCAGCAGCGAGCGAGGGACGGGTGACACCTTC
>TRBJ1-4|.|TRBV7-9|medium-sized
CASSPSHKRGKLFF
TGTGCCAGCAGCCCCTCACATAAGCGGGGAAAACTGTTTTTT
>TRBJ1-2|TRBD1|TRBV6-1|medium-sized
CASSLKTGYYGYTF
TGTGCCAGCAGTCTAAAGACAGGGTACTATGGCTACACCTTC
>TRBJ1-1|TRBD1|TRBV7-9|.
CASSSQGQLNTEAFF
TGTGCCAGCAGCTCACAGGGACAGCTGAACACTGAAGCTTTCTTT
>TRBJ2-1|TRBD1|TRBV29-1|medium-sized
CSVIKGTDPQFF
TGCAGCGTCATCAAGGGGACAGACCCCCAGTTCTTC
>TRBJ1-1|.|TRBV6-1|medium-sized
CASSERRTMNTEAFF
TGTGCCAGCAGTGAAAGGAGGACAATGAACACTGAAGCTTTCTTT
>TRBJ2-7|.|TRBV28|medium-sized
CASSGTPGYEQYF
TGTGCCAGCAGCGGGACTCCCGGTTACGAGCAGTACTTC